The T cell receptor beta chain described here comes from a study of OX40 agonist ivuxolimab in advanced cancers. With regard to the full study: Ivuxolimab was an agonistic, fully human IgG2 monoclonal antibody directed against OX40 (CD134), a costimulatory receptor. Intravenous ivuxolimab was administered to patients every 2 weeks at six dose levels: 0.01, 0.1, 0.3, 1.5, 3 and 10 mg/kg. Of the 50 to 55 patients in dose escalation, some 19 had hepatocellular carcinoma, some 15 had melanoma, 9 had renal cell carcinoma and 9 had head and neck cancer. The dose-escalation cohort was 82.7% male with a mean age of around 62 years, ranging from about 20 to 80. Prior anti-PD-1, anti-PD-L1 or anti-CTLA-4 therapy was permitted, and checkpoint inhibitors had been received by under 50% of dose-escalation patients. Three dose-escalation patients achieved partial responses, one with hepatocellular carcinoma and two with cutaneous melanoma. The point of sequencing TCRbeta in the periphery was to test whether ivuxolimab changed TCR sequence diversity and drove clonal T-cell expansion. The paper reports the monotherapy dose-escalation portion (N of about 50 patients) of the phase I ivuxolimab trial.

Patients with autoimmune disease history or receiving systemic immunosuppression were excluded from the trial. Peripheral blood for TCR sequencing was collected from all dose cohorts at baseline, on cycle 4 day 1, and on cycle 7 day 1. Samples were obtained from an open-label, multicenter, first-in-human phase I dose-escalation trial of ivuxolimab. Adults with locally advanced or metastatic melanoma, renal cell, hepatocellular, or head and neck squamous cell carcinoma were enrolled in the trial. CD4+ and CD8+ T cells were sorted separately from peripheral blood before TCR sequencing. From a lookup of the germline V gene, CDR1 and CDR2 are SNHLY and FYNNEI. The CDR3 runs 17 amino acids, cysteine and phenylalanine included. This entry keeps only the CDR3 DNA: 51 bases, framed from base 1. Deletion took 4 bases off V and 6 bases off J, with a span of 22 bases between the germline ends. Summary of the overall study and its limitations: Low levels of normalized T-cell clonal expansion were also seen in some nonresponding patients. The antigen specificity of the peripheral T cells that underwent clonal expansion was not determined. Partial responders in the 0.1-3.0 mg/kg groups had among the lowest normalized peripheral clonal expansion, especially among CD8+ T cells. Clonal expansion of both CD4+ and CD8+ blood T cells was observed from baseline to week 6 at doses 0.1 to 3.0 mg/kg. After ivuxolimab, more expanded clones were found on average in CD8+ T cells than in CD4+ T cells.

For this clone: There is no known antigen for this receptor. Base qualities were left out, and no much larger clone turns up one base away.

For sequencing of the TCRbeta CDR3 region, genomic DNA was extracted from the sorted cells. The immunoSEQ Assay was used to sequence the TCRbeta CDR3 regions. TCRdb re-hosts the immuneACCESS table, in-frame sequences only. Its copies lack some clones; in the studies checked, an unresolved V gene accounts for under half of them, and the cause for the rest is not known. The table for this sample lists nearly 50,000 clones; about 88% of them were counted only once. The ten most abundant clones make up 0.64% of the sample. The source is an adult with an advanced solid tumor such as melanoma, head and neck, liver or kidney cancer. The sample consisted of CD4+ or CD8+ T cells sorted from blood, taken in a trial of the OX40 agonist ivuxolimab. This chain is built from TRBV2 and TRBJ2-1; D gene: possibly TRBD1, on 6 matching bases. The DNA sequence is TGTGCCAGCAGTGCCTTTTGGGGGACACCACAGCCCAATGAGCAGTTCTTC. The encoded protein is CASSAFWGTPQPNEQFF. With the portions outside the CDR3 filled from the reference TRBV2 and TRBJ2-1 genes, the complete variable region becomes EPEVTQTPSHQVTQMGQEVILRCVPISNHLYFYWYRQILGQKVEFLVSFYNNEISEKSEIFDDQFSVERPDGSNFTLKIRSTKLEDSAMYFCASSAFWGTPQPNEQFFGPGTRLTVL.